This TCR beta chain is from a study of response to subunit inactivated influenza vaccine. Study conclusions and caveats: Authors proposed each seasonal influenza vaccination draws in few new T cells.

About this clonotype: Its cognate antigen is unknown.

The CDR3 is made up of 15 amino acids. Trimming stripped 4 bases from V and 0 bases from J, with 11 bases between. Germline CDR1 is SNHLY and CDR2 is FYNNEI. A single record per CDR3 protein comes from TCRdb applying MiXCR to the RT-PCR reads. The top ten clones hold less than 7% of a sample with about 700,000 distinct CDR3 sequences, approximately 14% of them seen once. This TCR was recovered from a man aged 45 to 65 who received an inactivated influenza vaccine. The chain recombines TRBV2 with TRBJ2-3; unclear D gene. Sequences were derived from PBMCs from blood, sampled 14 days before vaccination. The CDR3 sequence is CASSGAETSTDTQYF. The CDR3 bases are TGTGCCAGCAGTGGGGCGGAAACTAGCACAGATACGCAGTATTTT. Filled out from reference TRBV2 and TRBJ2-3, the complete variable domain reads EPEVTQTPSHQVTQMGQEVILRCVPISNHLYFYWYRQILGQKVEFLVSFYNNEISEKSEIFDDQFSVERPDGSNFTLKIRSTKLEDSAMYFCASSGAETSTDTQYFGPGTRLTVL.